The 2 T cell receptor beta chains below were found in one sample sequenced in a study of cytomegalovirus exposure and HLA in healthy donors (dated by TCRdb to the late 2010s). The library was produced with the immunoSEQ multiplex PCR assay. For the multiplex PCR, a mixture combining 60 forward primers for TCR Vbeta segments and 13 reverse primers for TCR Jbeta segments was used. The source is immuneACCESS, and TCRdb retained only in-frame sequences with V and J called. Part of the clones is not carried over; for the studies checked, unresolved V genes explain less than half of this, and the remainder is unexplained. The sample yields more than 75,000 clones; 74% were counted once. The ten most abundant clones make up 6.2% of the sample. Sequencing was done on a sample of PBMCs. All receptors come from a woman aged 50 to 65 in good health and CMV-seropositive.

This clone was observed a single time. The CDR3: CASSPRLGANVLTF. The DNA for the CDR3 is TGTGCCAGCAGCCCCCGGTTAGGGGCCAACGTCCTGACTTTC. The chain links TRBV7-8 to TRBJ2-6; D gene uncertain. The length of the CDR3 is 14 residues. Trimming removed 5 bases from V and 4 bases from J, with 9 bases in between. The germline CDR1 and CDR2 sequences are SGHVS and FQNEAQ.

V gene TRBV10-3 combines with J gene TRBJ1-1; TRBD1 agrees at 9 bases. CDR1 and CDR2 (germline): ENHRY, SYGVKD. This CDR3 comprises 13 residues. Trimming removed 8 bases from V and 7 bases from J; junction bases left unmatched: 8. CDR3 amino acids: CAISSDRGDEAFF. The CDR3, as DNA: TGTGCCATCTCCTCGGACAGGGGAGATGAAGCTTTCTTT.